The clone carrying this T cell receptor beta chain has a handful of counts. This specimen comes from a study of T-cell memory formation after mild COVID-19. CDR1 is SEHNR, CDR2 FQNEAQ, per germline (reference sequence). There are 13 residues in the CDR3. V lost 4 bases and J 4 bases, leaving 10 bases between the germline ends. One entry per CDR3 protein, called by TCRdb with MiXCR from the 5' RACE reads. The repertoire holds over 350,000 distinct CDR3 sequences, with about a sixth as singletons. The sample was PBMCs or a T cell subset sorted from them (not recorded which). This chain uses TRBV7-9 with TRBJ1-1; no clear D gene. This receptor was identified in a man younger than 35 who had mild COVID-19 (a few samples of this study predate the infection). Cell type and time point are not known. The CDR3 sequence: CASSSRRLTEAFF. For the CDR3, the DNA is TGTGCCAGCAGCTCTCGGAGGCTCACTGAAGCTTTCTTT. Looking up the rest from reference TRBV7-9 and TRBJ1-1 gives the full variable domain: DTGVSQNPRHKITKRGQNVTFRCDPISEHNRLYWYRQTLGQGPEFLTYFQNEAQLEKSRLLSDRFSAERPKGSFSTLEIQRTEQGDSAMYLCASSSRRLTEAFFGQGTRLTVV.